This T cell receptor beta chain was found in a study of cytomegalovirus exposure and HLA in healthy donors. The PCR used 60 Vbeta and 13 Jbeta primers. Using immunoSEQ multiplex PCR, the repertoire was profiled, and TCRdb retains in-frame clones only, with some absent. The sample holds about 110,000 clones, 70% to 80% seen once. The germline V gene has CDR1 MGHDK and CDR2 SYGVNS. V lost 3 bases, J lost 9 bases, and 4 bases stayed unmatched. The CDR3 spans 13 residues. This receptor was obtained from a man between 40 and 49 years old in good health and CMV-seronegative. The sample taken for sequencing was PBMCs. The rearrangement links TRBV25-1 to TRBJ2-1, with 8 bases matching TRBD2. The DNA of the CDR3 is TGTGCCAGCAGTGACGGGGGGGCCGTTGAGCAGTTCTTC. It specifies CASSDGGAVEQFF.